This T cell receptor (beta chain) was captured in a study of blood T cell repertoires in COVID-19. While infection was still active, Seattle patients were enrolled and then followed longitudinally. In the original analysis: Amplified reference gene primers provided the basis for estimating nucleated cell counts. Assay: immunoSEQ multiplex PCR; the TCRdb copy retains only in-frame clones and omits some. V, J and clone size were drawn from that table, and D and trimming were deduced from the DNA. The table lists about 64,000 clones, 88% of them singletons, with approximately 40% in the top ten. CDR1 is SEHNR and CDR2 is FQNEAQ in the germline V gene (reference sequence). V was cut by 5 bases and J by 5 bases, with 16 bases left in between. This CDR3 has 15 residues.

The clonotype comes from a woman between 55 and 75 years old with COVID-19, enrolled during active disease. The sample taken for sequencing was peripheral blood. The rearrangement joins TRBV7-9 to TRBJ1-5; D possibly corresponds to TRBD1 (6 bases). CDR3 nucleotides: TGTGCCAGCAGCCCTAGGGGGGGCGGGGATCAGCCCCAGCATTTT. It specifies CASSPRGGGDQPQHF. Combining the CDR3 with reference TRBV7-9 and TRBJ1-5 gives the whole variable domain DTGVSQNPRHKITKRGQNVTFRCDPISEHNRLYWYRQTLGQGPEFLTYFQNEAQLEKSRLLSDRFSAERPKGSFSTLEIQRTEQGDSAMYLCASSPRGGGDQPQHFGDGTRLSIL.